This T cell receptor (beta chain) originates from a study of cytomegalovirus exposure and HLA in healthy donors. Whole-study results and caveats: Previously analyzed data showed that most TCR beta V segments were productive at a frequency of about 90% or about 30%.

Trimming cost V 0 bases and J 2 bases, with 8 bases left between them. CDR1 and CDR2 (germline): SGHRS, YFSETQ. This CDR3 is built from 14 residues. With regard to this clone: Its antigen is still unknown.

The PCR made use of 60 Vbeta and 13 Jbeta primers. The data were produced by immunoSEQ multiplex PCR, yet TCRdb's version contains in-frame clones alone and is incomplete. This sample's table has over 75,000 clones. The gene calls are TRBV5-1 and TRBJ2-5, with D maybe TRBD2 (5 bases). This clonotype was sampled from a man between 45 and 60 years old in good health and CMV-seronegative. The sample was PBMCs. For the CDR3, the DNA is TGCGCCAGCAGCTTGGGTTCGGGGCAAGAGACCCAGTACTTC. This gives the protein CASSLGSGQETQYF.